The next 10 T cell receptor beta chains were all read from a single sample in a study of blood T cells in healthy people across ages. The authors ran a second PCR of about 6 to 12 cycles using a sample-barcoded 5' primer and a J-beta primer mix. TCRdb called the 5' RACE reads again in MiXCR, with one record for every CDR3 protein. The top ten hold 6.5% to 8.5% of the sample, which has about 1.4 million distinct CDR3 sequences, 55% to 75% seen once. Input material: blood. These receptors came from a man between 18 and 29 years old in good health.

V usage is TRBV2 and J usage is TRBJ2-1; 13 positions agree with TRBD2. There are 18 residues in the CDR3. Germline lookup yields CDR1 SNHLY and CDR2 FYNNEI. J was trimmed by 15 bases and V by 2 bases; bases with no gene match: 19. The CDR3 DNA reads TGTGCCAGCAGTGAATTCACGGAGAACCGACTAGCGGGAGGTGATTGGTTCTTC. Translation gives CASSEFTENRLAGGDWFF.

The rearrangement uses TRBV2 and TRBJ2-1; TRBD2 matches at 8 bases. CDR3 length: 13 amino acids. Trimming cost V 6 bases and J 6 bases; bases outside gene matches: 4. Germline V CDR1 and CDR2: SNHLY, FYNNEI. In DNA form, the CDR3 reads TGTGCCAGCAGGGGACTAGGGGTCAATGAGCAGTTCTTC. Protein: CASRGLGVNEQFF.

This sequence joins TRBV15 and TRBJ2-7, with TRBD1 matching 7 bases. Germline-derived CDR1 and CDR2 are LNHNV and YYDKDF (reference sequence). V dropped 3 bases and J dropped 3; count of bases not matched to a gene: 2. CDR3 length: 13 residues. The CDR3 here is CATSSGTDYEQYF. DNA of the CDR3: TGTGCCACCAGCAGCGGGACAGACTACGAGCAGTACTTC.

The V call is TRBV5-1, the J call TRBJ1-1, with TRBD1 matching over 9 bases. This CDR3 is built from 16 residues. Germline values: CDR1 SGHRS, CDR2 YFSETQ. Trimming took 1 base from V and 4 from J; bases not matched to a gene: 8. The CDR3 DNA follows: TGCGCCAGCAGCTTGTCACAGGGGGCGAGGGGCACTGAAGCTTTCTTT. Translated, it gives CASSLSQGARGTEAFF.

The chain has TRBV20-1 and TRBJ2-7; 11 nucleotides align to TRBD2. Germline lookup yields CDR1 DFQATT and CDR2 SNEGSKA (reference sequence). The CDR3 spans 16 residues. J was trimmed by 7 bases and V by 6 bases; bases with no gene match: 17. The CDR3 loop is CSADALAGESYNEQYF. The CDR3 DNA follows: TGCAGTGCGGACGCACTAGCGGGGGAGTCCTACAATGAGCAGTACTTC.

The rearrangement joins TRBV28 to TRBJ2-5; the D call may be TRBD1 or TRBD2 (5 bases each). Near its end, the DNA agrees better with TRBJ2-7, so the J call may be wrong. Germline loops: CDR1 MDHEN, CDR2 SYDVKM. The CDR3 contains 14 residues. CDR3 loop: CASSTHGDPYEQYF. The CDR3 bases are TGTGCCAGCAGTACCCACGGGGACCCCTACGAGCAGTACTTC.

CDR3 bases: TGTGCCAGCAGTTTTGGGCGGGACAGCAGATACGAGCAGTACTTC. It translates to CASSFGRDSRYEQYF. The chain couples TRBV27 to TRBJ2-7, with a tentative D call TRBD1 (7 bases). This CDR3 is 15 amino acids long. Germline V gene data show CDR1 as MNHEY and CDR2 as SMNVEV (reference sequence). V was trimmed by 3 bases and J by 4 bases, leaving 16 bases between them.

Concerning this clonotype: This clone may be a read error of a much larger clone one base away. The V gene is TRBV20-1, the J gene TRBJ2-7; D is uncertain. Near its end, the DNA agrees better with TRBJ2-4, so the J call may be wrong. Germline V CDR1 and CDR2: DFQATT, SNEGSKA (reference sequence). The CDR3 length is 13 residues. In nucleotides, the CDR3 is TGCAGTGCTAGAAGTACACTTATAAACATTCAGTACTTC. This codes for CSARSTLINIQYF.

The chain has TRBV4-1 and TRBJ1-2; tentatively, D is TRBD1 (5 bases). The CDR3 has 15 amino acids. The germline V gene has CDR1 MGHRA and CDR2 YSYEKL. V was pared by 0 bases and J by 1 base, with 9 bases between. CDR3: CASSQEGTVNYGYTF. The DNA of the CDR3 is TGCGCCAGCAGCCAAGAGGGGACGGTTAACTATGGCTACACCTTC.

This chain joins TRBV20-1 and TRBJ2-4; D is perhaps TRBD2 (6 bases). Germline assignment: CDR1 DFQATT and CDR2 SNEGSKA (reference sequence). There are 17 residues in the CDR3. V was shortened by 3 bases and J by 3 bases, with 21 bases between the two germline ends. Here the CDR3 DNA reads TGCAGTGCTAGCTTCTCGCGGGGAATCGTAGGCAAAAACATTCAGTACTTC. Its translation is CSASFSRGIVGKNIQYF.